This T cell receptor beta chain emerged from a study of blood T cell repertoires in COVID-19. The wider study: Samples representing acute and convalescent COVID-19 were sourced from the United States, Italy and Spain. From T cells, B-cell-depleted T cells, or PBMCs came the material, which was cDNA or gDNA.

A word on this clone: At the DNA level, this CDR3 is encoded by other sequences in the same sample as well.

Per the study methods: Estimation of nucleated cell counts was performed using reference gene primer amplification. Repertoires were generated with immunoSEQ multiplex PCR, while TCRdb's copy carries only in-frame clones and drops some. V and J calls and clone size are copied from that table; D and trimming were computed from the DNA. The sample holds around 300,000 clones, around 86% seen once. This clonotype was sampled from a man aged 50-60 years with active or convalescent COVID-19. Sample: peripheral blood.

CDR3 sequence reads: CASSLVGQGTGELFF. The CDR3 nucleotides are TGCGCCAGCAGCTTGGTAGGACAGGGTACCGGGGAGCTGTTTTTT. The chain combines TRBV5-1 with TRBJ2-2; 8 bases are a match to TRBD1. The trim removed 0 bases at V and 5 bases at J, leaving 3 bases unmatched. The length of the CDR3 is 15 residues. The germline V gene has CDR1 SGHRS and CDR2 YFSETQ.